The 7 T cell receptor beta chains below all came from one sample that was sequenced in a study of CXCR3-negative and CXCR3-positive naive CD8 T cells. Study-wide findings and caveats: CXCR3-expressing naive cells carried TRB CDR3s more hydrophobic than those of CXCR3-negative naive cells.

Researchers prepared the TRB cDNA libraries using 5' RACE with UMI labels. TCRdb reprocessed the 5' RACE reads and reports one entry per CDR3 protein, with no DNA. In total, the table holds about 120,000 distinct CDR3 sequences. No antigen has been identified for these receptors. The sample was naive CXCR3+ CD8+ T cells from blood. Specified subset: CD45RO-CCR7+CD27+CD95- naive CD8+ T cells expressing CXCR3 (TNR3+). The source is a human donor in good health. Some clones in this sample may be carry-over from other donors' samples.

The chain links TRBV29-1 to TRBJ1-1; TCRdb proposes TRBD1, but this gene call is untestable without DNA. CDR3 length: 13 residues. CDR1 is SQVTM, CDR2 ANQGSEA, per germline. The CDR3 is CSVSGNVNTEAFF.

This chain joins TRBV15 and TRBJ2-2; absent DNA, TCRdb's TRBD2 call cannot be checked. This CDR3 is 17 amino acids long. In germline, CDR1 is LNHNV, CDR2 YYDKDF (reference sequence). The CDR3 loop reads CATSSPAGGGYTGELFF. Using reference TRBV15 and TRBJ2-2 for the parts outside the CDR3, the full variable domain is DAMVIQNPRYQVTQFGKPVTLSCSQTLNHNVMYWYQQKSSQAPKLLFHYYDKDFNNEADTPDNFQSRRPNTSFCFLDIRSPGLGDTAMYLCATSSPAGGGYTGELFFGEGSRLTVL.

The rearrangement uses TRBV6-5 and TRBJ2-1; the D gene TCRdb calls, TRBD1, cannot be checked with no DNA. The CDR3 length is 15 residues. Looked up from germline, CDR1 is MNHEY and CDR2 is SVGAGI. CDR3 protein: CASSLAPGGFHEQFF.

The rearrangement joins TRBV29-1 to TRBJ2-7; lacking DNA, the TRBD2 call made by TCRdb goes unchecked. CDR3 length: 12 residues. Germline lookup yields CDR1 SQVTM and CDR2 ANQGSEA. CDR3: CSVASGSFEQYF.

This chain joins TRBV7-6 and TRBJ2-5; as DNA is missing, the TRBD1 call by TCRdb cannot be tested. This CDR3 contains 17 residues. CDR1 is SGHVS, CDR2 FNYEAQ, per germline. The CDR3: CASSLDPWGQAKETQYF.

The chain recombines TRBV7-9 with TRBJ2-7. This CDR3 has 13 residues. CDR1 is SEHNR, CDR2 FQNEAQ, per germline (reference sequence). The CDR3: CASSLGRGYEQYF.

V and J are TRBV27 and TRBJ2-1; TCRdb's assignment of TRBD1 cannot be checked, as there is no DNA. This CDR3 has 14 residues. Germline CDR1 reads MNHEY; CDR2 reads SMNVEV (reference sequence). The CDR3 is CASSLIRQGNEQFF.